The 2 T cell receptor beta chains in this list originate from one sample, sequenced in a study of T cell repertoires in cytomegalovirus infection. TCRdb reanalysed the reads using MiXCR and keeps one entry per CDR3 protein. The table shows approximately 730,000 distinct CDR3 sequences, with around a third occurring only once. These receptors are not linked to any known antigen. Sample: cultured PBMCs, taken from culture after CMV antigen stimulation. The receptors stem from a human donor in good health (CMV status not recorded). Some clones in this sample may be carry-over from other donors' samples.

V usage is TRBV12-3 or TRBV12-4 and J usage is TRBJ2-5; perhaps TRBD1 as D (6 bases). Trimming left V 3 bases short and J 8 bases short, with 13 bases between. The CDR3 sequence is 13 residues long. The CDR3 DNA follows: TGTGCCAGCAGTTTTGGGGGCTCCATAACCCAGTACTTC. Protein sequence: CASSFGGSITQYF.

A note on this clonotype: At one of its ends the junction is not consistent with the germline gene, which may arise from a read error. V gene TRBV4-1 combines with J gene TRBJ1-1; 7 bases agree with TRBD1. The CDR3 totals 14 residues. In germline, CDR1 is MGHRA, CDR2 YSYEKL. CDR3 protein: CTSSQVPGGTEAFF. The DNA of the CDR3 is TGCACCAGCAGCCAAGTCCCAGGGGGCACTGAAGCTTTCTTT.